These T cell receptor beta chains were read from a single sample in a study of T cells after posttransplantation cyclophosphamide. Sequenced by immunoSEQ multiplex PCR; TCRdb stores in-frame clones only, minus some. The table records roughly 8,500 clones, nearly 90% of them present only once. What was sequenced was memory CD4+ T cells sorted from PBMCs. Receptors were obtained from a woman aged 60-75 years in good health, CMV-negative, and a related stem cell transplant donor. Both conserved end residues are part of each CDR3.

V: TRBV5-1
CDR3: CASSSGLTNSPLHF

V: TRBV7-3
CDR3: CASSQRGRGPTDTQYF

V: TRBV9
CDR3: CASSPHGGGNQPQHF

V: TRBV4-3
CDR3: CASSRASGPGDEQFF

V: TRBV19
CDR3: CASSRPNRQGSPETQYF

V: TRBV7-2
CDR3: CASSRLRGPTKNIQYF

V: TRBV6-6
CDR3: CASNRQGIGSPLHF

V: TRBV6-1
CDR3: CASRDVAGAADTQYF

V: TRBV29-1
CDR3: CSVAGLAGVGEQYF

V: TRBV15
CDR3: CATSRGVGQYYGYTF

V: TRBV7-2
CDR3: CASSPGTSVANEQFF

V: TRBV5-1
CDR3: CASSLTGSSSYNSPLHF

V: TRBV9
CDR3: CASSVRAASSYNEQFF

V: TRBV6-6
CDR3: CAARGSSGNTIYF

V: TRBV7-9
CDR3: CASSLSAANYGYTF

V: TRBV7-3
CDR3: CASSLRQGGEQFF

V: TRBV9
CDR3: CASSVGTGRSVGYTF

V: TRBV28
CDR3: CASSLSGTGYSPLHF

V: TRBV5-6
CDR3: CASSLLWAGDHNEQFF

V: TRBV6-6
CDR3: CASSYSRTVEIYTF

V: TRBV5-1
CDR3: CASSSTGQGGAELFF

V: TRBV5-6
CDR3: CASSGGAGVTDTQYF

V: TRBV7-9
CDR3: CASSATTGVYGYTF

V: TRBV19
CDR3: CASSGQVTETQYF

V: TRBV18
CDR3: CASSRAGITQETQYF

V: TRBV7-2
CDR3: CASSPYGGGPGNTIYF

V: TRBV7-2
CDR3: CASSLDNRGNSPLHF

V: TRBV6-6
CDR3: CASSYPTGQGETQYF

V: TRBV6-1
CDR3: CASQYTEAFF

V: TRBV4-3
CDR3: CASSLSGYGYTF

V: TRBV2
CDR3: CASSDDGVADYTGELFF

V: TRBV28
CDR3: CASSSLAGRGAEQFF

V: TRBV6-6
CDR3: CASSPLGTQYF

V: TRBV7-2
CDR3: CASSLPGMAGELFF

V: TRBV10-3
CDR3: CAISEETGARNSPLHF

V: TRBV7-2
CDR3: CASSSQGGGTDTQYF

V: TRBV20-1
CDR3: CSAPRGGSAFF

V: TRBV18
CDR3: CASSGTGGTEAFF

V: TRBV9
CDR3: CASSLRQGVQETQYF

V: TRBV19
CDR3: CASSIRTGFWETQYF

V: TRBV28
CDR3: CASRPRDRGRTYGYTF

V: TRBV6-1
CDR3: CASSETSIGELFF

V: TRBV5-6
CDR3: CASSLDRGRYTGELFF

V: TRBV6-5
CDR3: CASKLTGAGANVLTF